Listed here are 13 T cell receptor beta chains from one sample, sequenced in a study of control samples from healthy donors and cancer patients. Data came from immunoSEQ multiplex PCR; TCRdb stores just in-frame clones and leaves some out. The sample has 120,000 or so clones; around 87% are singletons. Sequenced sample: blood. The source is a man between 40 and 49 years old in good health.

V gene TRBV15 combines with J gene TRBJ1-3; D is possibly TRBD1 (6 bases). The germline V and J ends were trimmed by 0 bases and 1 base, with 10 bases remaining between them. From germline, CDR1 is LNHNV and CDR2 YYDKDF (reference sequence). The CDR3 is made up of 16 amino acids. The CDR3 spells CATSRERGYSGNTIYF. The CDR3 DNA reads as TGTGCCACCAGCAGAGAAAGGGGGTATTCTGGAAACACCATATATTTT.

The rearrangement uses TRBV6-4 and TRBJ2-1; TRBD1 matches 8 bases. CDR3 length equals 14 residues. V was clipped by 6 bases and J by 4 bases; unmatched bases: 5. Germline lookup yields CDR1 MRHNA and CDR2 SNTAGT. For the CDR3, the DNA is TGTGCCAGCAGGTGGACAGGGCCATACAATGAGCAGTTCTTC. This encodes CASRWTGPYNEQFF.

On this clone: Other DNA sequences in the sample encode the same CDR3. The J gene is TRBJ2-5, the V gene TRBV12-3 or TRBV12-4; D is ambiguous. V was trimmed by 3 bases and J by 4 bases, leaving 3 bases between them. The CDR3 extends over 11 amino acids. Here the CDR3 reads CASSFRETQYF. The CDR3 nucleotides read TGTGCCAGCAGTTTCAGAGAGACCCAGTACTTC.

V is TRBV3-1 (or the pseudogene TRBV3-2) and J is TRBJ2-3, with 13 bases matching TRBD2. With 6 bases clipped from V and 6 bases from J, the junction kept 21 bases outside the gene matches. The germline CDR1 and CDR2 sequences are LGHDT and YNNKEL (reference sequence). CDR3 length: 20 amino acids. DNA of the CDR3: TGTGCCAGCAGTACCCCCCCGAGACGACTAGCGGGGGGACTAGAGGATACGCAGTATTTT. This translates into CASSTPPRRLAGGLEDTQYF.

This chain uses TRBV5-1 with TRBJ1-5; D may be TRBD1 (5 bases). The V end was cut by 0 bases, the J end by 6 bases, with 13 bases between. The CDR3 loop spans 15 amino acids. Per germline, CDR1 SGHRS and CDR2 YFSETQ. CDR3 protein: CASSLAGTMGQPQHF. The CDR3 DNA sequence: TGCGCCAGCAGCTTGGCCGGGACGATGGGTCAGCCCCAGCATTTT.

V gene TRBV6-6 combines with J gene TRBJ2-1; a possible D gene is TRBD1 (6 bases). The germline CDR1 and CDR2 sequences are MNHNY and SVGAGI (reference sequence). The CDR3 loop spans 14 amino acids. With 7 bases removed from V and 1 base from J, the gap between germline ends came to 11 bases. DNA for the CDR3: TGTGCCAGCACAGGCAGGGGATCCTACAATGAGCAGTTCTTC. It is translated as CASTGRGSYNEQFF.

The CDR3 reads CASSPQPTPNTEAFF. The CDR3 bases are TGTGCCAGCTCACCACAACCCACACCGAACACTGAAGCTTTCTTT. This chain joins TRBV18 and TRBJ1-1, with D unresolved. Trimming left V 1 base short and J 1 base short, with 10 bases between. The CDR3 contains 15 residues. CDR1 and CDR2 from the germline V gene are KGHSH and LQKENI. The full variable domain, rest sourced from reference TRBV18 and TRBJ1-1, is NAGVMQNPRHLVRRRGQEARLRCSPMKGHSHVYWYRQLPEEGLKFMVYLQKENIIDESGMPKERFSAEFPKEGPSILRIQQVVRGDSAAYFCASSPQPTPNTEAFFGQGTRLTVV.

The chain has TRBV24-1 and TRBJ2-2, with TRBD2 matching over 10 bases. The trim removed 5 bases at V and 7 bases at J, leaving 12 bases unmatched. Germline CDR1 and CDR2: KGHDR and SFDVKD. CDR3 size: 17 residues. CDR3 residues: CATSAPGSGGAGGELFF. DNA for the CDR3: TGTGCCACCAGTGCCCCCGGCAGCGGGGGGGCGGGCGGGGAGCTGTTTTTT.

The chain recombines TRBV9 with TRBJ1-5; perhaps TRBD1 as D (5 bases). The length of the CDR3 is 15 residues. Germline V gene lookup returns CDR1 SGDLS and CDR2 YYNGEE. V shed 0 bases and J shed 3 bases, with 10 bases lying between them. As DNA, the CDR3 is TGTGCCAGCAGCGTAGAAGGGGACGACAATCAGCCCCAGCATTTT. This sequence encodes CASSVEGDDNQPQHF.

The chain combines TRBV3-1 (or the pseudogene TRBV3-2) with TRBJ1-1; TRBD1 matches at 7 bases. The junction had 10 bases not matched to a gene; V was cut back by 8 bases and J by 10 bases. CDR1 and CDR2 from the germline V gene are LGHDT and YNNKEL (reference sequence). The CDR3 covers 12 residues. CDR3 loop: CASLRQGDSAFF. As DNA, the CDR3 is TGTGCCAGCCTTAGACAGGGAGATTCAGCTTTCTTT.

V gene TRBV6-5 combines with J gene TRBJ1-3; D is undetermined. V was clipped by 0 bases and J by 1 base, with 10 bases between them. The CDR3 is made up of 16 amino acids. The germline V gene has CDR1 MNHEY and CDR2 SVGAGI. The CDR3 nucleotides read TGTGCCAGCAGTTACTCCCCCCGTGAGTCTGGAAACACCATATATTTT. As protein: CASSYSPRESGNTIYF.

The rearrangement joins TRBV15 to TRBJ1-4; a weak D match, TRBD1 (5 bases). Germline V gene sequence: CDR1 LNHNV, CDR2 YYDKDF (reference sequence). The ends were cut back, 5 bases at V and 5 bases at J, with 9 bases in the middle. The CDR3 length is 13 residues. The CDR3 DNA is TGTGCCACCAGCCGGGACGTAAATGAAAAACTGTTTTTT. Translating gives CATSRDVNEKLFF.

The V gene is TRBV27, the J gene TRBJ2-1; 7 bases fit TRBD1. The trim removed 5 bases at V and 3 bases at J, leaving 4 bases unmatched. Germline V lookup: CDR1 MNHEY, CDR2 SMNVEV (reference sequence). The CDR3 has 14 amino acids. The CDR3 here is CASSAGTVYNEQFF. CDR3 DNA: TGTGCCAGCAGTGCCGGGACAGTCTACAATGAGCAGTTCTTC.